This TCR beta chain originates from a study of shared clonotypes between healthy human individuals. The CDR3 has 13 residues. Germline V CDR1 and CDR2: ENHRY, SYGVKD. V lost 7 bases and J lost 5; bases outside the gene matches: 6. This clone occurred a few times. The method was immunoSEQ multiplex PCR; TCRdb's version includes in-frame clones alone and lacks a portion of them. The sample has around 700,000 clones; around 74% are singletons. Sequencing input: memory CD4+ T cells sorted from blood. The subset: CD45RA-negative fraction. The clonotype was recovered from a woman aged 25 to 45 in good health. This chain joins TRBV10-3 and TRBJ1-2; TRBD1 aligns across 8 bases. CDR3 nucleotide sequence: TGTGCCATCAAGCGAAGGGACAGGTATGGCTACACCTTC. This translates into CAIKRRDRYGYTF.